The clone carrying this TCR beta chain was found once. The V gene's germline CDR1 is SGHNT and CDR2 YYREEE (reference sequence). V gave up 4 bases and J gave up 4 bases; unmatched junction bases: 7. The CDR3 extends over 15 amino acids. Random hexamers served to reverse transcribe roughly 0.45 to 1 ug RNA. TCRdb re-called the immunoSEQ multiplex PCR reads through MiXCR, storing one row per CDR3 protein. The sample lists 100,000 to 150,000 distinct CDR3 sequences, about 92% occurring once. Sequencing of TCR beta was performed on blood CD8+ and CD4+ T cells. Negative isolation yielded CD4+ and CD8+ T cells, and FACS enriched TEMRA cells. The data are from a study of CD8 T cells in Susac syndrome.

The sequenced material came from CD8+ T cells from PBMCs. This clonotype was obtained from a human donor with multiple sclerosis. The rearrangement links TRBV5-4 to TRBJ2-5, with TRBD1 matching over 10 bases. CDR3 amino acids: CASSRGTGVAETQYF. The CDR3 DNA reads TGTGCCAGCAGCAGAGGGACAGGGGTCGCAGAGACCCAGTACTTC.